This T cell receptor (beta chain) was observed in a study of technical replicates of blood from a few donors. V lost 0 bases to trimming and J lost 6 bases, with 15 bases between them. From germline, CDR1 is SGDLS and CDR2 YYNGEE. The CDR3 totals 15 residues. The table came from immunoSEQ multiplex PCR; TCRdb's copy has only in-frame clones and leaves some out. The top ten hold 0.2% to 0.3% of the sample, which has approximately 85,000 clones, approximately 95% seen once. The chain has TRBV9 and TRBJ1-2, with D possibly matching TRBD1 (5 bases). Sequenced material: T cells isolated from PBMCs. The sequence was collected from a human donor in good health. Here the CDR3 DNA reads TGTGCCAGCAGCGTAGCCCGGGGAGGGGTGGATGGCTACACCTTC. It encodes CASSVARGGVDGYTF.